Listed below are T cell receptor beta chains from one sample, sequenced in a study of blood T cell repertoires in COVID-19. Repertoires were generated with immunoSEQ multiplex PCR, while TCRdb's copy carries only in-frame clones and drops some. The sample lists about 160,000 clones, approximately 95% occurring once. The sequencing input was peripheral blood. Receptors originate from a woman aged 55-75 years with COVID-19, enrolled during active disease. The CDR3 runs from the conserved cysteine through the conserved F or W. D genes are given only for firm matches. Rows give clone size only sometimes, using once, few, many, or a class for an expanded clone.

CDR3,DNA,J,D,V,size
CAQPQGTNYGYTF,TGTGCTCAACCCCAGGGGACCAACTATGGCTACACCTTC,TRBJ1-2,.,TRBV2,.
CASSYSTRSGNTIYF,TGTGCCAGCAGCTACTCCACGCGCTCTGGAAACACCATATATTTT,TRBJ1-3,.,TRBV6-5,.
CASSSRDREKPQHF,TGTGCCAGTAGTTCCCGCGACAGGGAAAAGCCCCAGCATTTT,TRBJ1-5,TRBD1,TRBV19,.
CAVGLGGETEAFF,TGTGCCGTCGGGTTGGGGGGGGAGACTGAAGCTTTCTTT,TRBJ1-1,.,TRBV3-1/TRBV3-2,.
CAWSKGANTEAFF,TGTGCCTGGAGTAAGGGGGCGAACACTGAAGCTTTCTTT,TRBJ1-1,TRBD1,TRBV30,.
CASSVDPIRQSPYGYTF,TGTGCCAGCAGCGTAGACCCGATTCGACAGAGCCCTTATGGCTACACCTTC,TRBJ1-2,.,TRBV9,.
CASSPVDLEENYGYTF,TGTGCCAGTAGTCCGGTTGACCTTGAGGAGAACTATGGCTACACCTTC,TRBJ1-2,.,TRBV19,.
CASSPRTSGGYEQYF,TGTGCCAGCAGTCCCCGGACTAGCGGGGGTTACGAGCAGTACTTC,TRBJ2-7,TRBD2,TRBV6-2/TRBV6-3,once
CASSIGGVGNQPQHF,TGTGCCAGTAGTATCGGGGGGGTGGGCAATCAGCCCCAGCATTTT,TRBJ1-5,.,TRBV19,.
CASSLMSGQGSGANVLTF,TGTGCCAGCAGCTTAATGTCGGGACAGGGGTCTGGGGCCAACGTCCTGACTTTC,TRBJ2-6,TRBD1,TRBV7-3,.
CASSSQNTMRWTEAFF,TGTGCCAGCAGTTCGCAAAACACTATGCGGTGGACTGAAGCTTTCTTT,TRBJ1-1,.,TRBV6-2/TRBV6-3,.
CASSIGTTNYGYTF,TGTGCCAGTAGTATTGGGACAACTAACTATGGCTACACCTTC,TRBJ1-2,.,TRBV19,.
CASSVEASARNTGELFF,TGTGCCAGCAGCGTAGAGGCTAGCGCACGGAACACCGGGGAGCTGTTTTTT,TRBJ2-2,.,TRBV9,.
CARANDRENTGELFF,TGTGCCAGGGCAAACGACAGGGAGAACACCGGGGAGCTGTTTTTT,TRBJ2-2,TRBD1,TRBV6-4,.
CASQAGGAGTQYF,TGTGCCAGCCAGGCAGGGGGCGCGGGGACCCAGTACTTC,TRBJ2-5,TRBD1,TRBV7-9,.
CASSLGWRQITEAFF,TGTGCCAGCAGCTTAGGGTGGCGGCAGATCACTGAAGCTTTCTTT,TRBJ1-1,.,TRBV7-2,.
CASSHGREKLFF,TGTGCCAGCAGCCATGGTCGGGAAAAACTGTTTTTT,TRBJ1-4,.,TRBV14,.
CASLGQMNANEQFF,TGCGCCAGCTTGGGACAGATGAACGCGAATGAGCAGTTCTTC,TRBJ2-1,TRBD1,TRBV4-1,.
CASSADMPPGYTF,TGTGCCAGTAGTGCGGACATGCCCCCGGGCTACACCTTC,TRBJ1-2,.,TRBV19,.
CASSLAGGGNEQFF,TGCGCCAGCAGCCTAGCGGGGGGCGGTAATGAGCAGTTCTTC,TRBJ2-1,TRBD2,TRBV4-1,.
CATSRGGTGVGNTIYF,TGTGCCACCAGCAGAGGGGGGACAGGGGTTGGAAACACCATATATTTT,TRBJ1-3,TRBD1,TRBV15,.
CASSQPSKSGVEQFF,TGTGCCAGCAGCCAGCCCAGCAAATCGGGGGTTGAGCAGTTCTTC,TRBJ2-1,.,TRBV3-1/TRBV3-2,.
CASSFSENTEAFF,TGTGCCAGCAGTTTTAGCGAGAACACTGAAGCTTTCTTT,TRBJ1-1,.,TRBV12-3/TRBV12-4,.
CASSMHREIETQYF,TGTGCCAGTAGTATGCACAGGGAGATTGAGACCCAGTACTTC,TRBJ2-5,.,TRBV19,.
CASSLAGAHYGYTF,TGTGCCAGTAGTCTCGCAGGGGCACACTATGGCTACACCTTC,TRBJ1-2,.,TRBV19,.
CAISRTGPTEAFF,TGTGCCATCAGTAGAACAGGTCCCACTGAAGCTTTCTTT,TRBJ1-1,.,TRBV10-3,.
CASSQWISGYEQYF,TGTGCCAGCAGCCAATGGATTAGCGGCTACGAGCAGTACTTC,TRBJ2-7,.,TRBV14,.
CASSFPNQPQHF,TGTGCCAGCAGCTTCCCAAATCAGCCCCAGCATTTT,TRBJ1-5,.,TRBV5-4,.
CASSSREDRATAAFF,TGCGCCAGCAGCTCAAGGGAGGACAGGGCGACGGCGGCTTTCTTT,TRBJ1-1,TRBD1,TRBV5-1,.
CASREYNSPLHF,TGTGCCAGCCGGGAGTACAATTCACCCCTCCACTTT,TRBJ1-6,.,TRBV6-5,.
CASSLITGRGANYGYTF,TGTGCCAGCAGCTTAATAACAGGGAGGGGAGCTAACTATGGCTACACCTTC,TRBJ1-2,.,TRBV7-2,.
CASSDWDISNEKLFF,TGTGCCAGCAGTGATTGGGACATAAGTAATGAAAAACTGTTTTTT,TRBJ1-4,.,TRBV2,.
CASSEGENYGYTF,TGCGCCAGCAGTGAGGGGGAGAACTATGGCTACACCTTC,TRBJ1-2,.,TRBV10-2,.
CASSLGGQGAYEQYF,TGCGCCAGCAGCTTGGGGGGACAGGGGGCCTACGAGCAGTACTTC,TRBJ2-7,TRBD1,TRBV5-1,.
CAISVVTSGQEQFF,TGTGCCATCAGTGTTGTGACTAGCGGGCAGGAGCAGTTCTTC,TRBJ2-1,TRBD2,TRBV10-3,.
CASSEGQVEAFF,TGTGCCAGCAGCGAGGGACAGGTTGAAGCTTTCTTT,TRBJ1-1,TRBD1,TRBV6-2/TRBV6-3,.
CASSARLAGSYNEQFF,TGTGCCAGCAGTGCTAGACTAGCGGGCTCCTACAATGAGCAGTTCTTC,TRBJ2-1,TRBD2,TRBV6-1,.
CASRASQGIGNTIYF,TGTGCCAGCAGAGCATCACAGGGGATCGGAAACACCATATATTTT,TRBJ1-3,TRBD1,TRBV7-8,.
CASSPPPPRWTGELFF,TGTGCCAGTAGTCCACCTCCCCCCCGGTGGACCGGGGAGCTGTTTTTT,TRBJ2-2,.,TRBV19,.
CASSLEGASDTQYF,TGTGCCAGCAGCTTGGAGGGGGCGTCCGATACGCAGTATTTT,TRBJ2-3,TRBD1,TRBV5-4,.
CASSRQGPINYGYTF,TGTGCCAGCAGTCGGCAGGGGCCCATCAACTATGGCTACACCTTC,TRBJ1-2,.,TRBV27,.
CASSLGESGDYGYTF,TGCGCCAGCAGTTTGGGAGAGAGTGGGGACTATGGCTACACCTTC,TRBJ1-2,.,TRBV4-1,.
CATSRDSVRGTEAFF,TGTGCCACCAGCAGAGATTCTGTCCGAGGGACTGAAGCTTTCTTT,TRBJ1-1,.,TRBV15,.
CSVARGGNTEAFF,TGCAGCGTTGCCCGGGGTGGGAACACTGAAGCTTTCTTT,TRBJ1-1,.,TRBV29-1,.
CASSSSGPRGYTF,TGTGCCAGCAGCTCATCAGGGCCTCGGGGCTACACCTTC,TRBJ1-2,.,TRBV12-3/TRBV12-4,.
CATSNSGQGGLSYYGYTF,TGTGCCACCAGTAACTCAGGACAGGGGGGACTCTCATACTATGGCTACACCTTC,TRBJ1-2,TRBD1,TRBV15,few
CATSGHAGTAYGYTF,TGTGCCACCAGCGGACACGCCGGGACAGCCTATGGCTACACCTTC,TRBJ1-2,TRBD1,TRBV15,.
CASGLAGVETQYF,TGTGCCAGTGGACTAGCGGGGGTGGAGACCCAGTACTTC,TRBJ2-5,TRBD2,TRBV6-4,.
CARGTASGANVLTF,TGTGCCAGGGGGACAGCTTCTGGGGCCAACGTCCTGACTTTC,TRBJ2-6,TRBD1,TRBV2,.
CASSLEIGRFGNYGYTF,TGTGCCAGCAGCTTAGAAATTGGGAGGTTCGGGAACTATGGCTACACCTTC,TRBJ1-2,.,TRBV11-3,.
CASSFQDRRTEAFF,TGTGCCAGCAGCTTCCAAGACAGGCGCACTGAAGCTTTCTTT,TRBJ1-1,.,TRBV7-8,.
CASSFRTGSTGELFF,TGTGCCAGCAGCTTTCGGACAGGGTCCACCGGGGAGCTGTTTTTT,TRBJ2-2,TRBD1,TRBV7-2,.
CAWGTGGHEQFF,TGTGCCTGGGGGACAGGGGGACATGAGCAGTTCTTC,TRBJ2-1,TRBD1,TRBV30,.
CASSPSPTGWGYTF,TGCGCCAGCAGCCCAAGTCCGACAGGGTGGGGCTACACCTTC,TRBJ1-2,TRBD1,TRBV4-3,.
CASSARAAATNEKLFF,TGTGCCAGTAGTGCCCGCGCGGCGGCAACTAATGAAAAACTGTTTTTT,TRBJ1-4,.,TRBV19,.
CASSEAGTTNTEAFF,TGTGCCAGCAGTGAAGCAGGGACTACAAACACTGAAGCTTTCTTT,TRBJ1-1,.,TRBV6-1,.
CATARQGRGGQPQHF,TGTGCCACCGCACGACAGGGGAGAGGCGGTCAGCCCCAGCATTTT,TRBJ1-5,TRBD1,TRBV19,.
CAWSVQVRTEAFF,TGTGCCTGGAGTGTACAGGTTCGGACTGAAGCTTTCTTT,TRBJ1-1,.,TRBV30,.